The 20 T cell receptor beta chains below were found in one sample sequenced in a study of shared clonotypes between healthy human individuals. The protocol was immunoSEQ multiplex PCR, while the TCRdb copy is restricted to in-frame clones and leaves out a portion. The data contain 490,000 or so clones, 70% to 85% of them seen just once; the ten biggest clones take up 12%. What was sequenced was PBMCs. All receptors come from a woman in her thirties or forties in good health. Some clones in this sample may be carry-over from other donors' samples.

The chain has TRBV11-2 and TRBJ1-2; 8 nucleotides match TRBD1. The CDR3 contains 14 residues. V trimming: 1 base; J trimming: 8 bases; junction bases outside the gene matches: 6. The germline CDR1 and CDR2 sequences are SGHAT and FQNNGV. CDR3 nucleotides: TGTGCCAGCAGCTTAGGCCAGGGGGCGTGGGGCTACACCTTC. This sequence encodes CASSLGQGAWGYTF.

The chain links TRBV6-5 to TRBJ1-3, with D hard to call. CDR3 length: 16 amino acids. Germline CDR1 reads MNHEY; CDR2 reads SVGAGI. Between the trimmed V and J ends, which lost 4 bases and 2 bases, there was a span of 15 bases. CDR3 sequence: CASSSRPLGTGNTIYF. In DNA, the CDR3 is TGTGCCAGCAGTTCACGTCCCCTAGGTACTGGAAACACCATATATTTT.

The chain joins TRBV27 to TRBJ2-7; D is uncertain. Germline CDR1 MNHEY, CDR2 SMNVEV (reference sequence). V lost 5 bases to trimming and J lost 4 bases, with 15 bases between them. The CDR3 length is 14 residues. The CDR3 coding sequence is TGTGCCAGCAGTCACGCCTCTAGAACGTACGAGCAGTACTTC. It translates to CASSHASRTYEQYF.

The chain combines TRBV6-5 with TRBJ2-7, with a tentative D call TRBD1 (6 bases). CDR1 MNHEY and CDR2 SVGAGI come from the germline V gene. With 6 bases removed from V and 0 bases from J, the gap between germline ends came to 15 bases. The CDR3 is 15 residues long. CDR3 coding DNA: TGTGCCAGCAGCAGTCTCCGGGACATCTCCTACGAGCAGTACTTC. Its protein is CASSSLRDISYEQYF.

V gene TRBV7-3 combines with J gene TRBJ2-2; 11 bases fit TRBD1. Germline V gene sequence: CDR1 SGHTA, CDR2 FQGTGA. V trimming: 5 bases; J trimming: 4 bases; junction bases outside the gene matches: 6. The CDR3 loop spans 16 amino acids. The CDR3 spells CASSPRTGGITGELFF. CDR3 DNA sequence: TGTGCCAGCAGCCCGAGGACAGGGGGCATCACCGGGGAGCTGTTTTTT.

CDR3 nucleotides: TGCGCCAGCACGACCGGGGGGCGCCAAGAGACCCAGTACTTC. The encoded protein is CASTTGGRQETQYF. This chain connects TRBV5-1 to TRBJ2-5; D perhaps matches TRBD2 (7 bases). V lost 6 bases and J 1 base, leaving 13 bases between the germline ends. The CDR3 totals 14 residues. CDR1 and CDR2 from the germline V gene are SGHRS and YFSETQ.

This clone was observed many times. The chain carries TRBV27 and TRBJ2-1; D may correspond to TRBD1 or TRBD2 (5 bases each). This CDR3 spans 16 amino acids. Between the trimmed V and J ends, which lost 5 bases and 0 bases, there was a span of 14 bases. Looked up from germline, CDR1 is MNHEY and CDR2 is SMNVEV (reference sequence). CDR3 nucleotide sequence: TGTGCCAGCAGTGGACTCAGGGCCGGCTCCTACAATGAGCAGTTCTTC. Translating gives CASSGLRAGSYNEQFF.

V gene TRBV19 combines with J gene TRBJ2-7; D is tentatively TRBD1 or TRBD2 (5 bases each). This CDR3 has 14 amino acids. CDR1 and CDR2 (germline): LNHDA, SQIVND (reference sequence). V lost 10 bases and J 6 bases, leaving 22 bases between the germline ends. CDR3: CATSQGRGVGEQYF. The CDR3 DNA is TGTGCCACCTCCCAAGGCAGAGGGGTCGGCGAGCAGTACTTC.

The chain carries TRBV4-1 and TRBJ2-1; the D gene is possibly TRBD2 (6 bases). CDR3 length: 14 amino acids. The germline gives CDR1 MGHRA, CDR2 YSYEKL. The ends were cut back, 4 bases at V and 9 bases at J, with 16 bases in the middle. CDR3 sequence: CASSRLAALGEQFF. As DNA, the CDR3 is TGCGCCAGCAGCCGATTAGCGGCCCTGGGTGAGCAGTTCTTC.

V is TRBV30 and J is TRBJ1-2; 7 positions match TRBD1. CDR1 is GTSNPN, CDR2 SVGIG, per germline (reference sequence). This CDR3 region has 13 residues. V dropped 4 bases and J dropped 4; count of bases not matched to a gene: 6. The CDR3 loop reads CAWMEYRGYGYTF. The CDR3 coding sequence is TGTGCCTGGATGGAATACAGGGGCTATGGCTACACCTTC.

The chain carries TRBV10-3 and TRBJ1-2; 9 nucleotides agree with TRBD1. This CDR3 contains 16 residues. With V trimmed by 3 bases and J by 8 bases, 13 bases remained unmatched. Germline V gives CDR1 ENHRY, CDR2 SYGVKD. The CDR3 loop reads CAISEKGTGFQEGYTF. CDR3 nucleotides: TGTGCCATCAGTGAAAAAGGGACAGGGTTCCAAGAAGGCTACACCTTC.

The V gene is TRBV9, the J gene TRBJ2-2; 8 bases match TRBD2. Trimming removed 1 base from V and 4 bases from J; junction bases left unmatched: 6. This CDR3 contains 16 residues. CDR1 is SGDLS, CDR2 YYNGEE, per germline. The CDR3 loop is CASSVRAGGATGELFF. The CDR3 DNA follows: TGTGCCAGCAGCGTAAGGGCGGGAGGCGCCACCGGGGAGCTGTTTTTT.

CDR3 amino acids: CASSLGGTGFTGELFF. The CDR3 nucleotides read TGTGCCAGCAGCTTAGGCGGGACAGGGTTCACCGGGGAGCTGTTTTTT. V is TRBV7-3 and J is TRBJ2-2; 9 bases map to TRBD1. The CDR3 runs 16 residues. After removal of 2 bases from V and 4 bases from J, the junction contained 5 bases not matched to a gene. In germline, CDR1 is SGHTA, CDR2 FQGTGA.

The chain joins TRBV19 to TRBJ2-7; 13 nucleotides match TRBD2. Germline V gene sequence: CDR1 LNHDA, CDR2 SQIVND (reference sequence). V shed 1 base and J 1 base; nucleotides not matched to a gene: 1. The CDR3 sequence is 16 residues long. The CDR3 loop is CASSIGLAGGSYEQYF. For the CDR3, the DNA is TGTGCCAGTAGTATAGGACTAGCGGGAGGTTCCTACGAGCAGTACTTC.

This clone has just a few counts. The genes are TRBV14 and TRBJ2-1; TRBD2 agrees at 11 bases. The junction had 4 bases not matched to a gene; V was cut back by 1 base and J by 5 bases. This CDR3 comprises 16 residues. Germline CDR1 SGHDN, CDR2 FVKESK. CDR3 residues: CASSQVPGLADNEQFF. The CDR3, as DNA: TGTGCCAGCAGCCAAGTGCCGGGACTAGCGGACAATGAGCAGTTCTTC.

The rearrangement joins TRBV10-3 to TRBJ2-1; 10 bases map to TRBD2. This CDR3 comprises 13 residues. Germline CDR1 reads ENHRY; CDR2 reads SYGVKD. Unmatched junction bases numbered 1, after V lost 4 bases and J lost 7 bases. CDR3 region: CAISAGLANEQFF. For the CDR3, the DNA is TGTGCCATCAGTGCGGGACTAGCGAATGAGCAGTTCTTC.

This clone was picked up many times. The chain is built from TRBV29-1 and TRBJ2-5, with D possibly being TRBD2 (6 bases). Germline V gives CDR1 SQVTM, CDR2 ANQGSEA. The CDR3 runs 13 residues. V was trimmed by 6 bases and J by 5 bases, leaving 16 bases between them. The CDR3 spells CSVGTSPGETQYF. In nucleotides, the CDR3 is TGCAGCGTGGGGACTTCTCCGGGTGAGACCCAGTACTTC. Filled out from reference TRBV29-1 and TRBJ2-5, the complete variable domain reads SAVISQKPSRDICQRGTSLTIQCQVDSQVTMMFWYRQQPGQSLTLIATANQGSEATYESGFVIDKFPISRPNLTFSTLTVSNMSPEDSSIYLCSVGTSPGETQYFGPGTRLLVL.

This clone has only one observation. The V and J genes are TRBV2 and TRBJ2-1; 9 bases are shared with TRBD2. Germline CDR1 is SNHLY and CDR2 is FYNNEI. The CDR3 totals 15 residues. J gave up 6 bases and V 4 bases, and 7 bases lay outside the gene matches. Here the CDR3 DNA reads TGTGCCAGCAGTGTTTTGGCGGGAGGGCTCAATGAGCAGTTCTTC. Its translation is CASSVLAGGLNEQFF.

This chain uses TRBV25-1 with TRBJ2-1, with D possibly TRBD1 on 5 matching bases. The germline CDR1 and CDR2 sequences are MGHDK and SYGVNS. The CDR3 length is 15 residues. Trimming shortened V by 1 base and J by 7 bases, and 14 bases separated the two germline ends. CDR3 sequence: CASSEWPGQGNEQFF. CDR3 nucleotide sequence: TGTGCCAGCAGTGAATGGCCGGGTCAGGGAAATGAGCAGTTCTTC.

The V call is TRBV4-1, the J call TRBJ2-5; 11 bases align to TRBD1. This CDR3 is built from 16 residues. The trim removed 2 bases at V and 5 bases at J, leaving 7 bases unmatched. Germline assignment: CDR1 MGHRA and CDR2 YSYEKL. CDR3 in DNA: TGCGCCAGCAGCCAATACGGGGACAGGGGGTGGGAGACCCAGTACTTC. Encoded protein: CASSQYGDRGWETQYF.